Given below is one T cell receptor (beta chain) in context. The target of this receptor is not known. One junction end does not reproduce the germline sequence, and a read error may be involved. The record originates from a study of OX40 agonist ivuxolimab in advanced cancers. With respect to the entire study: Ivuxolimab was an agonistic, fully human IgG2 monoclonal antibody directed against OX40 (CD134), a costimulatory receptor. The paper describes the monotherapy dose-escalation part (N ≈ 52 patients) of the phase I trial of ivuxolimab. Intravenous ivuxolimab was administered to patients every 2 weeks at six dose levels: 0.01, 0.1, 0.3, 1.5, 3 and 10 mg/kg. Patients were allowed to have had prior anti-PD-1, anti-PD-L1 or anti-CTLA-4 therapy, and approximately 39% of the dose-escalation patients had been treated with checkpoint inhibitors. Of the 50 or so patients in dose escalation, 19 had hepatocellular carcinoma, around 15 had melanoma, 9 had renal cell carcinoma and 9 had head and neck cancer. The dose-escalation cohort was about 83% male with a mean age of about 60 years, ranging from roughly 23 to 79. The purpose of peripheral TCRbeta sequencing was to test whether ivuxolimab changed TCR sequence diversity and led to clonal T-cell expansion. Partial responses occurred in three dose-escalation patients, of whom one had hepatocellular carcinoma and two had cutaneous melanoma. Study-wide conclusions, independent of this receptor: Low levels of normalized T-cell clonal expansion were also seen in some patients who did not respond. Antigen specificity was not determined for the clonally expanded peripheral T cells. Clonal expansion of both CD4+ and CD8+ blood T cells was observed from baseline to week 6 at doses 0.1 to 3.0 mg/kg. In the 0.1-3.0 mg/kg groups, partial responders were among the patients with the lowest normalized peripheral clonal expansion, particularly in CD8+ T cells. On average, CD8+ T cells showed more expanded clones than CD4+ T cells after ivuxolimab.

Patients with autoimmune disease history or receiving systemic immunosuppression were excluded from the trial. Peripheral blood for TCR sequencing was collected from all dose cohorts at baseline, on cycle 4 day 1, and on cycle 7 day 1. Samples were obtained from an open-label, multicenter, first-in-human phase I dose-escalation trial of ivuxolimab. Adults with locally advanced or metastatic melanoma, renal cell carcinoma, hepatocellular carcinoma or head and neck squamous cell carcinoma were enrolled in the trial. Before TCR sequencing, CD4+ T cells and CD8+ T cells from peripheral blood were sorted into separate populations. To sequence the TCRbeta CDR3 region, genomic DNA was isolated from the sorted cells. The immunoSEQ Assay was used to sequence the TCRbeta CDR3 regions. TCRdb retrieved this table from immuneACCESS and kept in-frame rearrangements only. Not all clones are present; in checked studies, unresolved V genes account for under half, and no reason is known for the remainder. The table for this sample lists tens of thousands of clones; over 75% of them were counted only once. The ten largest clonotypes hold approximately 15% of the sample.

The sequence was collected from an adult with an advanced solid tumor such as melanoma, head and neck, liver or kidney cancer. The sample here was CD4+ or CD8+ T cells sorted from blood, taken in a trial of the OX40 agonist ivuxolimab.

In nucleotide form, the sequence is TGTGCCAGCAGCGTAGGGCGGGCCTCCCACGAGCAGTACTTC. Translated, it gives CASSVGRASHEQYF. The receptor chain draws on TRBV9 and TRBJ2-7; TRBD2 might be the D gene, on 5 matching bases. Spanning cysteine to phenylalanine, the CDR3 consists of 14 amino acids. Left in the record is the CDR3 DNA by itself, 42 bases read in frame from the first base. Per the germline V gene, SGDLS is the CDR1 and YYNGEE is the CDR2.